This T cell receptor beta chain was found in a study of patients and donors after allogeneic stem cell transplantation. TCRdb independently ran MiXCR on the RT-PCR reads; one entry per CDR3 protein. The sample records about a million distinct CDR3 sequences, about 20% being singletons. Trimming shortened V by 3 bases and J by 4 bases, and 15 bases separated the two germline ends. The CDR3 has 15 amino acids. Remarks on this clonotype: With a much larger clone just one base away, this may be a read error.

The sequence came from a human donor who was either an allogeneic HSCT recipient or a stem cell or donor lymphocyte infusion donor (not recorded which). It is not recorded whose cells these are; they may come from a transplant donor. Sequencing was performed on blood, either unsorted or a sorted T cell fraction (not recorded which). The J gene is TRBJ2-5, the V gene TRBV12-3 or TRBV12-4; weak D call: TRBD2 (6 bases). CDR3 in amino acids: CASSLLAGNRETQYF. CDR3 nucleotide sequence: TGTGCCAGCAGTTTGCTTGCGGGAAACCGAGAGACCCAGTACTTC.